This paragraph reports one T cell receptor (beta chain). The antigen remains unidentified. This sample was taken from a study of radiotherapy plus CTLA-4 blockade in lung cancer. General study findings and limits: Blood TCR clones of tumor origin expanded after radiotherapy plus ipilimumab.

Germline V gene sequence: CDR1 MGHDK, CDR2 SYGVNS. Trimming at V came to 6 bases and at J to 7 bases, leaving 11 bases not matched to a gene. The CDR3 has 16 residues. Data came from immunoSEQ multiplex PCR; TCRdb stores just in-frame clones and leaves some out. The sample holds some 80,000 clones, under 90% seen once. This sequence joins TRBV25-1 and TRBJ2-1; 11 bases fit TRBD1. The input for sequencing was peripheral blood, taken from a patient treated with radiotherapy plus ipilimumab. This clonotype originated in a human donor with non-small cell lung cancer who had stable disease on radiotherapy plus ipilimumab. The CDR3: CASSHAGQGAQNEQFF. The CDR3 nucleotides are TGTGCCAGCAGCCATGCAGGACAGGGGGCGCAAAATGAGCAGTTCTTC.